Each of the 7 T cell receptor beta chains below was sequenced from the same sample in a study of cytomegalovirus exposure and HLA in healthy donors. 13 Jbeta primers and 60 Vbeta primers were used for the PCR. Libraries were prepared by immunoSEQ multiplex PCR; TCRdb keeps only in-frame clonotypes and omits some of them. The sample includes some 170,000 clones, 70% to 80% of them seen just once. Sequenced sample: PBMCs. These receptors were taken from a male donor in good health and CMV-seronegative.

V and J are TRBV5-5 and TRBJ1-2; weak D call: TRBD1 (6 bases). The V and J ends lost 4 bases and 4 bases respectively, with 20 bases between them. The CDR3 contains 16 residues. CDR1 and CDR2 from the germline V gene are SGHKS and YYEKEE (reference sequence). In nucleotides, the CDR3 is TGTGCCAGCAGCAGATCCGGGACACGAACCCTCTATGGCTACACCTTC. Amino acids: CASSRSGTRTLYGYTF.

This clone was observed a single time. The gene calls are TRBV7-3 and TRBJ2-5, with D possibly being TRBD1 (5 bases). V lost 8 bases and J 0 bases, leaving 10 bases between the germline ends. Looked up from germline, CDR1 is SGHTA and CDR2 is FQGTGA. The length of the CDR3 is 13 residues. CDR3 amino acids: CASSKGNQETQYF. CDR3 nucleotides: TGTGCCAGCTCCAAGGGGAACCAAGAGACCCAGTACTTC.

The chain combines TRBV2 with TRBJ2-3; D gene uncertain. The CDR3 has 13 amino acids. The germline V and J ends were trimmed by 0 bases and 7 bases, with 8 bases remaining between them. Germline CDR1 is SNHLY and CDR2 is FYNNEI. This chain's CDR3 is CASSEAESYTQYF. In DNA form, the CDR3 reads TGTGCCAGCAGTGAAGCGGAGAGCTATACGCAGTATTTT.

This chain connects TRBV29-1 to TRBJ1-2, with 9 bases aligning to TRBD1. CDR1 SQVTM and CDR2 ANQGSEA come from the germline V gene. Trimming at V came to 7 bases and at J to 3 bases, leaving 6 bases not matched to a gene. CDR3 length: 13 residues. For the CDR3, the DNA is TGCAGCGCTCGGACAGGGGAAGACTATGGCTACACCTTC. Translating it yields CSARTGEDYGYTF.

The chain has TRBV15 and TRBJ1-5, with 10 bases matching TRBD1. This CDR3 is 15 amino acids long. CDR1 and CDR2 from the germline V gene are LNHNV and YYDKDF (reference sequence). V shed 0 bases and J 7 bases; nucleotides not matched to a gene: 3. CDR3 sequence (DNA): TGTGCCACCAGCAGAGATCAGGGACAGGGGCAGCCCCAGCATTTT. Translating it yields CATSRDQGQGQPQHF. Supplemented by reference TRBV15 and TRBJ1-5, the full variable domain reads DAMVIQNPRYQVTQFGKPVTLSCSQTLNHNVMYWYQQKSSQAPKLLFHYYDKDFNNEADTPDNFQSRRPNTSFCFLDIRSPGLGDTAMYLCATSRDQGQGQPQHFGDGTRLSIL.

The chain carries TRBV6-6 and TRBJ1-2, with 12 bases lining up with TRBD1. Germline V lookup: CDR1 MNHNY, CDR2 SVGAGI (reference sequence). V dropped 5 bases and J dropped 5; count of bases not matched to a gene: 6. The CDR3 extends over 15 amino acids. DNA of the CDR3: TGTGCCAGCAGTGACCCGGGACAGGGGGCTTATGGCTACACCTTC. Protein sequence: CASSDPGQGAYGYTF.

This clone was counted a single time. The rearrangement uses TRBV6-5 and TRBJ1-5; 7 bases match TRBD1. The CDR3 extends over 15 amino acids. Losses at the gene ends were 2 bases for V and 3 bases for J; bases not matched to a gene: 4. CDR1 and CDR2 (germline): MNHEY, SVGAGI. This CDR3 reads CASSYTGDHNQPQHF. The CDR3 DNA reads TGTGCCAGCAGTTACACAGGGGACCACAATCAGCCCCAGCATTTT.